This passage covers 3 T cell receptor beta chains from one sample sequenced in a study of blood T cell repertoires in COVID-19. The data were produced by immunoSEQ multiplex PCR, yet TCRdb's version contains in-frame clones alone and is incomplete. Of about 40,000 clones listed, more than 70% are singletons. Sequenced material: peripheral blood. All receptors derive from a human donor in a cohort sampled during active COVID-19.

The CDR3 DNA reads as TGTGCCAGCAGTGACTCGGTGGGGCAGGCCCTGTTCTTC. This encodes CASSDSVGQALFF. J is TRBJ2-1 and V is TRBV6-4, with D tentatively TRBD1 (5 bases). The CDR3 spans 13 residues. V was clipped by 0 bases and J by 15 bases, with 15 bases between them. Germline-derived CDR1 and CDR2 are MRHNA and SNTAGT.

This chain connects TRBV10-2 to TRBJ1-2; D uncertain. Germline CDR1 reads WSHSY; CDR2 reads SAAADI. This CDR3 region has 12 residues. Deletions cut 8 bases from V and 5 bases from J, with 12 bases between. CDR3 coding DNA: TGCGCCAGCGAGGGTCCGTCGTATGGCTACACCTTC. Translation: CASEGPSYGYTF.

This chain joins TRBV10-2 and TRBJ2-3, with unresolved D. The germline V and J ends were trimmed by 4 bases and 6 bases, with 11 bases remaining between them. Per germline, CDR1 WSHSY and CDR2 SAAADI. The CDR3 runs to 13 residues. The CDR3 coding sequence is TGCGCCAGCAGTGCCCTAAACGCGGATACGCAGTATTTT. Residues: CASSALNADTQYF.